The 9 T cell receptor beta chains below all came from one sample that was sequenced in a study of technical replicates of blood from several donors. Method: immunoSEQ multiplex PCR; TCRdb's copy keeps in-frame clones and lacks some. The table records under 85,000 clones, around 97% of them present only once. Source material: T cells isolated from PBMCs. The receptors were sampled from a human donor in good health.

The V and J genes are TRBV27 and TRBJ2-3; TRBD1 agrees at 8 bases. The CDR3 is made up of 15 amino acids. The V gene's germline CDR1 is MNHEY and CDR2 SMNVEV (reference sequence). With 4 bases clipped from V and 5 bases from J, the junction kept 8 bases outside the gene matches. The CDR3 DNA reads as TGTGCCAGCAGTTCCCGGACAGGGATTCTAGATACGCAGTATTTT. It translates to CASSSRTGILDTQYF.

The V call is TRBV5-4, the J call TRBJ2-2; D uncertain. The germline gives CDR1 SGHNT, CDR2 YYREEE (reference sequence). CDR3 length: 13 amino acids. Trimming stripped 0 bases from V and 6 bases from J, with 6 bases between. The CDR3 reads CASSLESAGELFF. The CDR3 DNA reads as TGTGCCAGCAGCTTGGAATCGGCCGGGGAGCTGTTTTTT.

This sequence joins TRBV7-2 and TRBJ1-3; D is uncertain. V was shortened by 7 bases and J by 0 bases, with 7 bases between the two germline ends. The germline V gene has CDR1 SGHTA and CDR2 FQGNSA. The CDR3 runs to 13 residues. Here the CDR3 DNA reads TGTGCCAGCACCTCCGTCTCTGGAAACACCATATATTTT. Its protein product is CASTSVSGNTIYF.

The rearrangement links TRBV5-1 to TRBJ2-7, with 10 nucleotides matching TRBD2. CDR1 is SGHRS and CDR2 is YFSETQ in the germline V gene. The CDR3 has 14 amino acids. After removal of 2 bases from V and 2 bases from J, the junction contained 1 base not matched to a gene. The CDR3 sequence: CASSFGTSAYEQYF. Written as DNA, the CDR3 is TGCGCCAGCAGCTTCGGGACTAGCGCCTACGAGCAGTACTTC.

J is TRBJ2-1 and V is TRBV4-1, with TRBD1 identical over 7 bases. The CDR3 has 18 amino acids. Germline trimming cut 4 bases from V and 7 bases from J; bases unmatched to any gene: 19. In germline, CDR1 is MGHRA, CDR2 YSYEKL. CDR3 DNA sequence: TGCGCCAGCAGCCTGCGTTGGTGGGACAGCCAAAACCAAAATGAGCAGTTCTTC. Translation: CASSLRWWDSQNQNEQFF.

The gene calls are TRBV5-4 and TRBJ1-1; no reliable D call. The CDR3 consists of 12 residues. Trimming left V 2 bases short and J 7 bases short, with 9 bases between. CDR1 is SGHNT, CDR2 YYREEE, per germline (reference sequence). CDR3 sequence reads: CASSFFRSEAFF. CDR3 coding DNA: TGTGCCAGCAGCTTTTTTAGGAGTGAAGCTTTCTTT.

The V gene is TRBV7-6, the J gene TRBJ2-1, with TRBD1 matching 7 bases. The germline CDR1 and CDR2 sequences are SGHVS and FNYEAQ. CDR3 size: 14 residues. V trimming: 5 bases; J trimming: 6 bases; junction bases outside the gene matches: 7. The CDR3 sequence: CASSPFAGGNEQFF. Here the CDR3 DNA reads TGTGCCAGCAGCCCCTTCGCAGGGGGCAATGAGCAGTTCTTC.

The V gene is TRBV6-1, the J gene TRBJ1-2, with D possibly TRBD1 on 6 matching bases. The CDR3 consists of 16 residues. Germline V gene lookup returns CDR1 MNHNS and CDR2 SASEGT. The V and J ends lost 3 bases and 2 bases respectively, with 16 bases between them. The DNA for the CDR3 is TGTGCCAGCAGTGAGGAGCCCAGGGGTGTCAACTATGGCTACACCTTC. Translation gives CASSEEPRGVNYGYTF.

The V and J genes are TRBV27 and TRBJ1-1; 8 positions match TRBD1. This CDR3 has 14 residues. Trimming at V came to 6 bases and at J to 4 bases, leaving 7 bases not matched to a gene. From germline, CDR1 is MNHEY and CDR2 SMNVEV (reference sequence). The CDR3 sequence is CASRQQGVFTEAFF. CDR3 nucleotide sequence: TGTGCCAGCAGACAACAGGGGGTATTCACTGAAGCTTTCTTT.